This paragraph reports one TCR beta chain. TCRdb independently ran MiXCR on the 5' RACE reads; one entry per CDR3 protein. The sample carries about 140,000 distinct CDR3 sequences, about 7% recorded once. This sample was included in a study of CD8 T cells in ankylosing spondylitis. The sequenced material came from blood, either unsorted or a sorted T cell fraction (not recorded which). The TCR comes from a female donor with ankylosing spondylitis or in good health (not recorded which).

The CDR3 DNA reads TGTGCCAGCAGTCGAAGCGCCGGATCGTACCAAGAGACCCAGTACTTC. As protein: CASSRSAGSYQETQYF. J is TRBJ2-5 and V is TRBV6-1; D remains unclear. Germline V gives CDR1 MNHNS, CDR2 SASEGT. The CDR3 totals 16 residues. With 5 bases removed from V and 0 bases from J, the gap between germline ends came to 16 bases.